The 12 T cell receptor beta chains in this list originate from one sample, sequenced in a study of cytomegalovirus exposure and HLA in healthy donors. PCR involved 60 Vbeta and 13 Jbeta primers. Clones were read by immunoSEQ multiplex PCR, and TCRdb kept only the in-frame ones, dropping some. Of 85,000 to 100,000 clones in the sample, 64% are singletons; the top ten hold 2.5% to 3.5%. Sequenced material: PBMCs. These receptors all come from a man aged 60 to 69 in good health and CMV-seronegative.

V gene TRBV5-8 combines with J gene TRBJ2-7; 8 bases align to TRBD2. CDR1 SGHTS and CDR2 YDEGEE come from the germline V gene. This CDR3 has 15 amino acids. Trimming took 1 base from V and 7 from J; bases not matched to a gene: 10. This CDR3 is CASSLRVAGLSEQYF. CDR3 DNA sequence: TGTGCCAGCAGCTTGCGAGTAGCGGGGTTAAGTGAGCAGTACTTC.

The table lists this clone with a few counts. The V and J genes are TRBV5-8 and TRBJ1-5; 10 nucleotides match TRBD1. The V gene end was trimmed by 1 base and the J gene end by 0 bases; junction bases not matched to a gene: 4. CDR1 SGHTS and CDR2 YDEGEE come from the germline V gene. The CDR3 is 17 residues long. CDR3 sequence: CASSLWTGGNSNQPQHF. The DNA for the CDR3 is TGTGCCAGCAGCTTGTGGACAGGGGGGAATAGCAATCAGCCCCAGCATTTT.

The chain recombines TRBV6-6 with TRBJ2-7; 7 bases are shared with TRBD1. The CDR3 is 13 amino acids. Germline CDR1 MNHNY, CDR2 SVGAGI (reference sequence). The ends lost 5 bases at V and 5 bases at J; junction bases unmatched: 6. The DNA for the CDR3 is TGTGCCAGCAGTCCTAGGGGGCAGGACGAGCAGTACTTC. The encoded protein is CASSPRGQDEQYF.

The rearrangement joins TRBV6-4 to TRBJ1-6; D is unclear. Germline CDR1 reads MRHNA; CDR2 reads SNTAGT. The ends were cut back, 9 bases at V and 9 bases at J, with 18 bases in the middle. This CDR3 comprises 14 residues. The CDR3 DNA reads as TGTGCCAGTAGGGAAGGACTTAATAGTTCACCCCTCCACTTT. It yields the protein CASREGLNSSPLHF.

The V call is TRBV29-1, the J call TRBJ2-5; D call uncertain. The V and J ends lost 5 bases and 1 base respectively, with 11 bases between them. Germline values: CDR1 SQVTM, CDR2 ANQGSEA. The CDR3 is 13 amino acids. CDR3 sequence: CSVRRLIQETQYF. Here the CDR3 DNA reads TGCAGCGTTCGAAGACTGATCCAAGAGACCCAGTACTTC.

The chain has TRBV9 and TRBJ2-2, with 7 bases aligning to TRBD1. V trimming: 4 bases; J trimming: 4 bases; junction bases outside the gene matches: 10. This CDR3 region has 16 residues. Germline loops: CDR1 SGDLS, CDR2 YYNGEE. This CDR3 reads CASSQGPGQVTGELFF. CDR3 in DNA: TGTGCCAGCAGCCAAGGCCCCGGACAGGTCACCGGGGAGCTGTTTTTT.

There are a few counts of this clone. This chain connects TRBV19 to TRBJ1-5; the D gene is possibly TRBD1 (5 bases). Germline values: CDR1 LNHDA, CDR2 SQIVND (reference sequence). The length of the CDR3 is 13 residues. V lost 5 bases and J 2 bases, leaving 7 bases between the germline ends. Here the CDR3 DNA reads TGTGCCAGTAGTCAGGGTCGCAATCAGCCCCAGCATTTT. This gives the protein CASSQGRNQPQHF.

This clone was seen a single time. The CDR3 protein is CASSHLIGRGLGNTEAFF. CDR3 sequence (DNA): TGTGCCAGCAGCCACCTTATCGGCAGGGGGCTCGGGAACACTGAAGCTTTCTTT. This sequence joins TRBV9 and TRBJ1-1; 8 bases map to TRBD1. V gave up 4 bases and J gave up 1 base; unmatched junction bases: 15. Per germline, CDR1 SGDLS and CDR2 YYNGEE. This CDR3 spans 18 amino acids.

The J gene is TRBJ2-1, the V gene TRBV7-2; 8 bases are a match to TRBD2. The germline CDR1 and CDR2 sequences are SGHTA and FQGNSA. V lost 3 bases to trimming and J lost 3 bases; unmatched junction nucleotides: 13. The CDR3 covers 18 residues. CDR3 protein: CASSFHLAGGHLYNEQFF. CDR3 bases: TGTGCCAGCAGCTTCCATCTCGCGGGAGGACACCTCTACAATGAGCAGTTCTTC.

The chain recombines TRBV2 with TRBJ1-5; D is possibly TRBD1 (6 bases). The CDR3 extends over 13 amino acids. V was pared by 8 bases and J by 7 bases, with 15 bases between. CDR1 and CDR2 from the germline V gene are SNHLY and FYNNEI. The CDR3 DNA follows: TGTGCCAGCGGAGGCAGGGGCGGACAGCCCCAGCATTTT. Its protein is CASGGRGGQPQHF.

As concerns this clone: This specimen includes other DNA sequences encoding the same CDR3. The genes are TRBV6-6 and TRBJ2-2, with TRBD1 identical over 7 bases. V lost 2 bases and J lost 4; bases outside the gene matches: 4. Germline-derived CDR1 and CDR2 are MNHNY and SVGAGI (reference sequence). This CDR3 region has 15 residues. CDR3 sequence reads: CASSYPTGSTGELFF. DNA for the CDR3: TGTGCCAGCAGTTACCCGACAGGGTCCACCGGGGAGCTGTTTTTT.

The chain couples TRBV7-6 to TRBJ1-1, with D tentatively TRBD1 (6 bases). The CDR3 runs to 15 residues. V was pared by 4 bases and J by 8 bases, with 20 bases between. CDR1 and CDR2 from the germline V gene are SGHVS and FNYEAQ. DNA for the CDR3: TGTGCCAGCAGCTCCCTCCCGGGACAAGAAGGAGAAGCTTTCTTT. It is translated as CASSSLPGQEGEAFF.